Included here is one TCR beta chain sequence, with context. The entry originates in a study of T cell changes during pregnancy in multiple sclerosis. Germline V gene sequence: CDR1 SNHLY, CDR2 FYNNEI. This CDR3 has 14 amino acids. Trimming removed 4 bases from V and 6 bases from J, with 12 bases in between. Repertoires were generated with immunoSEQ multiplex PCR, while TCRdb's copy carries only in-frame clones and drops some. The profile shows 98,000 or so clones, 85% to 95% of them singletons. This clonotype was obtained from a female donor with multiple sclerosis, enrolled in a pregnancy study. Sequencing used peripheral blood, obtained after pregnancy. This rearrangement joins TRBV2 to TRBJ1-4, with D possibly matching TRBD1 (6 bases). Written as DNA, the CDR3 is TGTGCCAGCAGTGCGGGGGGCGGCGATGAAAAACTGTTTTTT. Protein: CASSAGGGDEKLFF.